What follows describes a single TCR beta chain. This clone was seen a single time. Its antigen specificity is not known. No qualities accompany the bases; no much larger clone lies one base away. Using the deep immunoSEQ assay, multiplex PCR amplified TCR CDR3 regions from genomic DNA. Extracted genomic DNA from each cell subset was distributed evenly across all wells of several immunoSEQ 96-well plates, and each plate was treated as a replicate. Each replicate PCR for sorted subsets received 150 to 250 ng genomic DNA, equal to about 30,000 T cell genomes. Purified libraries were quantified with a Qubit 3.0 fluorometer, sized on a Bioanalyzer 2100, and re-quantified with the KAPA Library Quantification kit. Each immunoSEQ 96-well plate was sequenced on its own single-read 150-cycle Illumina NextSeq 550 flow cell. The paper's processing steps were these. Because only junctional sequences without quality scores were contained in the immunoSEQ output, filtering matching that applied to full-length reads could not be performed. Sequences were annotated with PyIR, a Python wrapper for IgBLAST v1.9, using IMGT germline references to assign V/J genes and CDR3. Reads with weak V/J assignments (E-value above 1e-6), missing CDR3, stop codons, out-of-frame junctions, or ambiguous translated residues were removed. A V3J clonotype was defined by an identical inferred V gene, J gene, and CDR3 amino acid sequence. The percentage overlap between two repertoires was calculated by dividing the number of shared unique clonotypes by the size of the smaller repertoire. RTK rarefaction, the Chao1 estimator, and Recon v2.1 estimates of unobserved clonotypes were used to assess repertoire richness. OLGA was used to compute generation probabilities for all TCRbeta clonotypes that the gDNA method yielded from a few donors. The clones in this table, taken by TCRdb from immuneACCESS, are in-frame only. Not every clone is retained; where verified, under half of the shortfall comes from an unresolved V gene, and the cause of the rest is unknown. V, J and clone size are taken as reported in that table, and D and trimming were inferred from the DNA itself. In this sample the table shows approximately 2,000,000 clones, roughly 90% of which occur a single time. Roughly 0.34% of the sample lies in the top ten.

Healthy HIV-negative adults with no recently reported acute infections or vaccinations were included as donors. Every donor was a Caucasian adult residing in Nashville, Tennessee, USA. CD4+ T cells were enriched through magnetic negative selection, after which naive cells were positively selected on CD45RA and the remaining negative fraction served as the memory subset. Blood was obtained by leukapheresis, after which PBMCs were separated by Ficoll-Histopaque density gradient centrifugation and cryopreserved in liquid nitrogen vapor phase. Analytical flow cytometry was used to check the purity and quantity of each magnetically sorted T cell population. Each sorted fraction had its genomic DNA isolated and then quantified by UV absorbance on a Nanodrop 2000c. V is shortened by 10 bases, J by 7 bases, and the region joining them spans 19 bases. The CDR3 measures 13 amino acids from cysteine to phenylalanine. The read is trimmed to its CDR3 DNA, 39 bases read in frame from base 1. The germline V gene provides CDR1 MDHEN and CDR2 SYDVKM.

The data were taken from a study of shared clonotypes between healthy human individuals (dated by TCRdb to 2020 to 2021). Looking at the study overall: Three men and a couple of women, aged 18 to 49 years, made up the cohort. Each donor's leukapheresis produced roughly between roughly 0.85 and 9.5 billion PBMCs. Per donor, three plates each were used for CD4 naive and CD4 memory, two for CD8 naive, and one for CD8 memory. Blood TCR repertoires of a handful of healthy adults were deeply sequenced to estimate repertoire size and the extent of clonotype sharing between individuals. To increase sequencing depth and limit assay-specific biases, different laboratories used diverse techniques to prepare libraries and sequence TCR repertoires. The research as a whole found: Based on pairwise subsampling, the degree of clonotype sharing among donors was expected to be affected by sequencing depth. Roughly 5% of naive CD4, 3.5% of naive CD8, about 2.1% of memory CD4, and around 0.42% of memory CD8 clonotypes were shared across a few donors. Because the study included a small number of donors, the genetic and exposure-history diversity represented was limited. Even with the large sequencing depth, rarefaction of the sorted-subset datasets indicated that sequencing was incomplete. Sampling was restricted to blood, and TCR repertoires in tissue are likely to differ from TCR repertoires in blood. Clonotypes shared by all four sorted-subset donors showed higher generation probabilities than non-shared clonotypes. Naive subsets generally had larger estimated clonotype richness than memory subsets.

The receptor chain draws on TRBV28 and TRBJ1-2; the D gene is perhaps TRBD1, from 6 matching bases. This receptor was taken from a man between 18 and 29 years old in good health. Some clones in this sample may be carry-over from other donors' samples. Sequencing was performed on naive CD4+ T cells from PBMCs. This sample's cell subset or site label indicates: CD45RA+ positively selected. The nucleotide sequence reads as follows: TGTGCCACCACATCTACTGGGGGCCTTGGCTACACCTTC. It specifies CATTSTGGLGYTF.